A single sample gave rise to the 29 T cell receptor beta chains below, sequenced in a study of T cell responses to AZD1222 COVID-19 vaccine (dated by TCRdb to the early 2020s). Library method: the immunoSEQ multiplex PCR assay. TCRdb holds this immuneACCESS table with in-frame rearrangements only. Some clones are missing; in checked studies, unresolved V genes explain under half, and the rest has no known cause. The sample yields a few hundred thousand clones; over 85% were counted once. The ten largest clones add up to around 0.6% of the sample. Explained via the paper, the time point label denotes: baseline before first vaccination. Specimen: peripheral blood, collected on day 0 of AZD1222 vaccination. The receptors shown here come from an adult in good health.

V is TRBV28 and J is TRBJ1-1, with 7 bases matching TRBD1. There are 15 residues in the CDR3. Germline CDR1 reads MDHEN; CDR2 reads SYDVKM. J gave up 11 bases and V 3 bases, and 15 bases lay outside the gene matches. DNA of the CDR3: TGTGCCAGCAGTTTTTTTGGGGACAGCAACAGATCGGCTTTCTTT. It yields the protein CASSFFGDSNRSAFF.

This clone has more than one count but fewer than ten. The V call is TRBV4-1, the J call TRBJ2-2; D is unclear. The CDR3 spans 15 residues. CDR1 is MGHRA, CDR2 YSYEKL, per germline. Between the trimmed V and J ends, which lost 1 base and 1 base, there was a span of 7 bases. CDR3 residues: CASSQVARNTGELFF. Written as DNA, the CDR3 is TGCGCCAGCAGCCAAGTTGCCAGGAACACCGGGGAGCTGTTTTTT.

This clone was counted once. This chain links TRBV28 with TRBJ2-7, with D perhaps matching TRBD1 (5 bases). The V end was cut by 6 bases, the J end by 2 bases, with 11 bases between. This CDR3 has 13 residues. Looked up from germline, CDR1 is MDHEN and CDR2 is SYDVKM. The CDR3 protein is CASRLTGPYEQYF. As DNA, the CDR3 is TGTGCCAGCAGACTAACAGGACCCTACGAGCAGTACTTC.

The CDR3: CASSLSAGANGYTF. CDR3 sequence (DNA): TGTGCCAGCAGTTTAAGTGCAGGGGCGAATGGCTACACCTTC. The V and J genes are TRBV27 and TRBJ1-2; D is possibly TRBD1 (6 bases). The V gene lost 2 bases and the J gene lost 6 bases, with 13 bases spanning the gap. The CDR3 spans 14 residues. Germline CDR1 reads MNHEY; CDR2 reads SMNVEV (reference sequence).

This clone came up once. This rearrangement joins TRBV5-1 to TRBJ2-2; 8 nucleotides match TRBD1. The length of the CDR3 is 16 residues. Per germline, CDR1 SGHRS and CDR2 YFSETQ. Trimming removed 4 bases from V and 2 bases from J; junction bases left unmatched: 7. The DNA of the CDR3 is TGCGCCAGCAGCCTCCGGGACAGGATCAACACCGGGGAGCTGTTTTTT. It yields the protein CASSLRDRINTGELFF. The full variable domain, completed using reference TRBV5-1 and TRBJ2-2, is KAGVTQTPRYLIKTRGQQVTLSCSPISGHRSVSWYQQTPGQGLQFLFEYFSETQRNKGNFPGRFSGRQFSNSRSEMNVSTLELGDSALYLCASSLRDRINTGELFFGEGSRLTVL.

The chain combines TRBV29-1 with TRBJ2-7, with 7 bases aligning to TRBD2. The CDR3 is made up of 14 amino acids. Germline-derived CDR1 and CDR2 are SQVTM and ANQGSEA. V gave up 4 bases and J gave up 9 bases; unmatched junction bases: 15. The CDR3 bases are TGCAGCGTTGCCACCCGGATGCTCACGGGGGGGCAGTACTTC. This translates into CSVATRMLTGGQYF.

The CDR3 DNA reads TGTGCCAGCAGCGTAGAGACTAGCGGGGCCTACGAGCAGTACTTC. It specifies CASSVETSGAYEQYF. The chain combines TRBV9 with TRBJ2-7, with 11 nucleotides matching TRBD2. In germline, CDR1 is SGDLS, CDR2 YYNGEE. V gave up 0 bases and J gave up 2 bases; unmatched junction bases: 1. The CDR3 loop spans 15 amino acids.

V gene TRBV5-1 combines with J gene TRBJ2-2; a weak D match, TRBD1 (6 bases). Germline CDR1 is SGHRS and CDR2 is YFSETQ. V lost 4 bases and J lost 7, with 17 bases in between. The CDR3 is 15 residues long. Written as DNA, the CDR3 is TGCGCCAGCAGCATCCAACAGGGAGAGGGCGGGGAGCTGTTTTTT. This translates into CASSIQQGEGGELFF.

The chain is built from TRBV10-2 and TRBJ1-3; no clear D gene. The germline V gene encodes CDR1 WSHSY and CDR2 SAAADI. The CDR3 is made up of 11 amino acids. Trimming removed 9 bases from V and 4 bases from J, with 7 bases in between. CDR3 sequence: CASSQGNTIYF. CDR3 coding DNA: TGCGCCAGTTCCCAGGGAAACACCATATATTTT.

For the CDR3, the DNA is TGTGCCAGCACCCAGGGGCCTGGGGCCAACGTCCTGACTTTC. It is translated as CASTQGPGANVLTF. V usage is TRBV7-9 and J usage is TRBJ2-6; a weak D match, TRBD1 (6 bases). This CDR3 is built from 14 residues. Trimming took 7 bases from V and 2 from J, leaving 9 bases between them. Germline V gene sequence: CDR1 SEHNR, CDR2 FQNEAQ (reference sequence).

The rearrangement joins TRBV5-1 to TRBJ2-7, with 8 bases matching TRBD1. The germline gives CDR1 SGHRS, CDR2 YFSETQ. The V and J ends lost 4 bases and 2 bases, in that order; junction bases with no gene match: 8. The CDR3 length is 15 residues. The CDR3 nucleotides read TGCGCCAGCAGCCGGGACAGGTCGAGGGCCTACGAGCAGTACTTC. Translating gives CASSRDRSRAYEQYF.

The rearrangement links TRBV2 to TRBJ1-2; 11 bases are a match to TRBD1. Looked up from germline, CDR1 is SNHLY and CDR2 is FYNNEI. Unmatched junction bases numbered 4, after V lost 8 bases and J lost 5 bases. This CDR3 is 13 amino acids long. The CDR3 loop is CASGQGAHYGYTF. In DNA, the CDR3 is TGTGCCAGCGGACAGGGGGCACATTATGGCTACACCTTC.

This chain joins TRBV5-4 and TRBJ2-7; D gene unclear. Germline-derived CDR1 and CDR2 are SGHNT and YYREEE (reference sequence). V was cut by 5 bases and J by 2 bases, with 17 bases left in between. The CDR3 loop spans 15 amino acids. CDR3 coding DNA: TGTGCCAGCAGTCCTTCGGAGAGTAGAGCCTACGAGCAGTACTTC. Translation gives CASSPSESRAYEQYF.

This chain uses TRBV2 with TRBJ1-5, with TRBD1 matching over 11 bases. CDR3 size: 16 residues. Trimming at V came to 6 bases and at J to 5 bases, leaving 9 bases not matched to a gene. Per the germline V gene, CDR1 is SNHLY and CDR2 is FYNNEI. CDR3 bases: TGTGCCAGCAGGAGAGCCGGGACAGGGGGTCATCAGCCCCAGCATTTT. Its protein product is CASRRAGTGGHQPQHF.

The chain employs TRBV13 and TRBJ1-3; D is uncertain. V was clipped by 5 bases and J by 0 bases, with 8 bases between them. Looked up from germline, CDR1 is PRHDT and CDR2 is FYEKMQ (reference sequence). The CDR3 has 14 residues. The DNA for the CDR3 is TGTGCCAGCAGCACCTATAGCTCTGGAAACACCATATATTTT. It specifies CASSTYSSGNTIYF.

The V call is TRBV5-4, the J call TRBJ1-5; a weak D match, TRBD1 (5 bases). Trimming removed 0 bases at V and 6 bases at J, with 13 bases between. This CDR3 has 15 amino acids. The germline V gene encodes CDR1 SGHNT and CDR2 YYREEE (reference sequence). CDR3 DNA: TGTGCCAGCAGCTTGGATGGGGGACGGAGTCAGCCCCAGCATTTT. It encodes CASSLDGGRSQPQHF.

The rearrangement links TRBV9 to TRBJ2-1; D might be TRBD1 (6 bases). Looked up from germline, CDR1 is SGDLS and CDR2 is YYNGEE. Deletions cut 5 bases from V and 8 bases from J, with 11 bases between. The CDR3 totals 12 residues. CDR3 coding DNA: TGTGCCAGCAGAGGAACAGGGCATGAGCAGTTCTTC. This gives the protein CASRGTGHEQFF.

This clone was detected ten times or more. V is TRBV27 and J is TRBJ2-7, with a weak D call TRBD2 (5 bases). CDR3 length: 15 amino acids. Per the germline V gene, CDR1 is MNHEY and CDR2 is SMNVEV (reference sequence). The germline V and J ends were trimmed by 2 bases and 5 bases, with 16 bases remaining between them. CDR3 nucleotide sequence: TGTGCCAGCAGTTTAAGTGAAGAGGGATCGGACGAGCAGTACTTC. Amino acids: CASSLSEEGSDEQYF.

This clone was seen many times. The rearrangement uses TRBV19 and TRBJ2-5; D may match TRBD1 or TRBD2 (5 bases each). This CDR3 contains 14 residues. Germline loops: CDR1 LNHDA, CDR2 SQIVND (reference sequence). Between the trimmed V and J ends, which lost 3 bases and 4 bases, there was a span of 12 bases. The CDR3: CASSIPHGGETQYF. In nucleotides, the CDR3 is TGTGCCAGTAGTATCCCCCATGGGGGAGAGACCCAGTACTTC.

The chain has TRBV27 and TRBJ2-1; 7 positions agree with TRBD1. J was trimmed by 8 bases and V by 7 bases; bases with no gene match: 8. Germline V gene data show CDR1 as MNHEY and CDR2 as SMNVEV (reference sequence). This CDR3 is 13 amino acids long. The CDR3 DNA is TGTGCCAGCACCAACAGGGGTTTTTATGAGCAGTTCTTC. Translated: CASTNRGFYEQFF.

The rearrangement links TRBV4-3 to TRBJ1-1; TRBD1 agrees at 9 bases. V lost 0 bases, J lost 5 bases, and 4 bases stayed unmatched. The CDR3 runs to 15 residues. Germline loops: CDR1 LGHNA, CDR2 YSLEER. CDR3 sequence: CASSQDGTGSTEAFF. CDR3 nucleotides: TGCGCCAGCAGCCAAGACGGGACAGGGTCTACTGAAGCTTTCTTT.

V usage is TRBV27 and J usage is TRBJ1-2; D gene uncertain. V lost 5 bases to trimming and J lost 1 base, with 5 bases between them. Germline V CDR1 and CDR2: MNHEY, SMNVEV (reference sequence). The CDR3 is 12 residues long. Here the CDR3 reads CASSPDNYGYTF. In DNA form, the CDR3 reads TGTGCCAGCAGTCCTGATAACTATGGCTACACCTTC.

The CDR3 sequence: CATRAGGDYGYTF. The DNA of the CDR3 is TGTGCCACCAGGGCCGGGGGGGACTATGGCTACACCTTC. V gene TRBV28 combines with J gene TRBJ1-2; possibly TRBD1 for D (5 bases). Germline V CDR1 and CDR2: MDHEN, SYDVKM. V was cut by 10 bases and J by 3 bases, with 15 bases left in between. This CDR3 spans 13 amino acids.

The rearrangement joins TRBV15 to TRBJ1-5; D is ambiguous. Germline assignment: CDR1 LNHNV and CDR2 YYDKDF (reference sequence). V lost 0 bases and J lost 9, with 15 bases in between. This CDR3 region has 15 residues. This CDR3 is CATSRDSGLRGPQHF. In nucleotides, the CDR3 is TGTGCCACCAGCAGAGATAGCGGCCTCCGAGGGCCCCAGCATTTT.

This chain links TRBV9 with TRBJ2-1; possible D gene TRBD2, 5 bases. This CDR3 is 15 amino acids long. The V gene lost 4 bases and the J gene lost 5 bases, with 16 bases spanning the gap. Germline V gene sequence: CDR1 SGDLS, CDR2 YYNGEE. CDR3 nucleotides: TGTGCCAGCAGCCCTATCCTAGCTGACGACAATGAGCAGTTCTTC. This sequence encodes CASSPILADDNEQFF.

V gene TRBV3-1 (or the pseudogene TRBV3-2) combines with J gene TRBJ1-1; D not certain. Trimming cost V 1 base and J 1 base, with 4 bases left between them. Germline V lookup: CDR1 LGHDT, CDR2 YNNKEL (reference sequence). This CDR3 has 13 residues. In DNA, the CDR3 is TGTGCCAGCAGCCAAGCTCCGAACACTGAAGCTTTCTTT. Amino acids: CASSQAPNTEAFF.

The chain combines TRBV28 with TRBJ1-4, with 7 bases lining up with TRBD1. The V segment lost 6 bases and the J segment 7 bases; nucleotides outside the gene matches: 8. The CDR3 runs to 14 residues. Germline V CDR1 and CDR2: MDHEN, SYDVKM. The CDR3 reads CASSSGGGPEKLFF. CDR3 DNA sequence: TGTGCCAGCAGCTCAGGGGGGGGCCCTGAAAAACTGTTTTTT. Drawing the rest from reference TRBV28 and TRBJ1-4, the complete variable domain is DVKVTQSSRYLVKRTGEKVFLECVQDMDHENMFWYRQDPGLGLRLIYFSYDVKMKEKGDIPEGYSVSREKKERFSLILESASTNQTSMYLCASSSGGGPEKLFFGSGTQLSVL.

The chain links TRBV7-6 to TRBJ2-2; 8 nucleotides agree with TRBD1. The CDR3 extends over 16 amino acids. The germline V gene encodes CDR1 SGHVS and CDR2 FNYEAQ. Germline trimming cut 5 bases from V and 2 bases from J; bases unmatched to any gene: 7. The CDR3 region has the DNA TGTGCCAGCAGCACCCGGACAGGGCAAAACACCGGGGAGCTGTTTTTT. This encodes CASSTRTGQNTGELFF.

The CDR3 sequence: CASSELSNTDTQYF. The CDR3 DNA follows: TGTGCCAGCAGTGAACTGAGCAACACAGATACGCAGTATTTT. The rearrangement links TRBV2 to TRBJ2-3; D remains unclear. V dropped 2 bases and J dropped 2 bases, with 8 bases sitting between them. Germline assignment: CDR1 SNHLY and CDR2 FYNNEI. The length of the CDR3 is 14 residues.